The 31 T cell receptor beta chains listed next were all sequenced from one sample in a study of T cell responses to AZD1222 COVID-19 vaccine. Repertoires were generated with immunoSEQ multiplex PCR, while TCRdb's copy carries only in-frame clones and drops some. The sample consists of 130,000 to 150,000 clones, 85% to 95% of them appearing once. Sequences were derived from peripheral blood, sampled after recovery from COVID-19. Receptors were obtained from an adult who had recovered from COVID-19.

The rearrangement links TRBV18 to TRBJ2-7; the D gene could be TRBD1 or TRBD2 (5 bases each). The length of the CDR3 is 13 residues. V was pared by 6 bases and J by 3 bases, with 12 bases between. CDR1 and CDR2 (germline): KGHSH, LQKENI. The CDR3 spells CASSPGRSYEQYF. The CDR3 nucleotides read TGTGCCAGCTCTCCGGGACGGAGCTACGAGCAGTACTTC.

As concerns this clone: At one of its ends the junction is not consistent with the germline gene, which may arise from a read error. CDR3 DNA sequence: TGTGCTAGCAGCTTAGGGACAGGAAGTCACAATGAGCAGTTCTTC. The encoded protein is CASSLGTGSHNEQFF. J is TRBJ2-1 and V is TRBV7-7; 8 bases match TRBD1. CDR1 is SSHAT and CDR2 is FNYEAQ in the germline V gene (reference sequence). This CDR3 is built from 15 residues.

V and J are TRBV15 and TRBJ2-5; D perhaps matches TRBD1 (6 bases). Trimming took off 2 bases at V and 4 bases at J, with 14 bases between the two ends. From germline, CDR1 is LNHNV and CDR2 YYDKDF (reference sequence). The CDR3 loop spans 15 amino acids. The DNA for the CDR3 is TGTGCCACCAGCAGAATACAGGGCTCTGGAGAGACCCAGTACTTC. Its protein is CATSRIQGSGETQYF. Supplemented by reference TRBV15 and TRBJ2-5, the full variable domain reads DAMVIQNPRYQVTQFGKPVTLSCSQTLNHNVMYWYQQKSSQAPKLLFHYYDKDFNNEADTPDNFQSRRPNTSFCFLDIRSPGLGDTAMYLCATSRIQGSGETQYFGPGTRLLVL.

This sequence joins TRBV15 and TRBJ2-6; no definite D call. Germline lookup yields CDR1 LNHNV and CDR2 YYDKDF (reference sequence). Trimming stripped 1 base from V and 0 bases from J, with 7 bases between. The CDR3 runs to 16 residues. In nucleotides, the CDR3 is TGTGCCACCAGCAGAGCCCTGGGCTCTGGGGCCAACGTCCTGACTTTC. Protein sequence: CATSRALGSGANVLTF.

The CDR3 is CASSRSGLGEQYF. Written as DNA, the CDR3 is TGTGCCAGCAGTCGCTCTGGCCTGGGGGAACAGTACTTC. The chain has TRBV28 and TRBJ2-7; possibly TRBD1 or TRBD2 for D (5 bases each). The CDR3 runs 13 residues. From germline, CDR1 is MDHEN and CDR2 SYDVKM. Trimming removed 5 bases from V and 10 bases from J, with 18 bases in between. The entire variable domain, with the rest obtained from reference TRBV28 and TRBJ2-7, is as follows: DVKVTQSSRYLVKRTGEKVFLECVQDMDHENMFWYRQDPGLGLRLIYFSYDVKMKEKGDIPEGYSVSREKKERFSLILESASTNQTSMYLCASSRSGLGEQYFGPGTRLTVT.

The rearrangement joins TRBV6-5 to TRBJ1-1, with 8 bases identical to TRBD1. Looked up from germline, CDR1 is MNHEY and CDR2 is SVGAGI. This CDR3 contains 14 residues. V trimming: 6 bases; J trimming: 4 bases; junction bases outside the gene matches: 7. In DNA form, the CDR3 reads TGTGCCAGCAGGCCTCCCGACAGGGGCACTGAAGCTTTCTTT. Encoded protein: CASRPPDRGTEAFF.

The chain has TRBV27 and TRBJ2-2, with a possible D match to TRBD1 (5 bases). With 3 bases removed from V and 8 bases from J, the gap between germline ends came to 10 bases. Germline assignment: CDR1 MNHEY and CDR2 SMNVEV (reference sequence). This CDR3 region has 13 residues. As DNA, the CDR3 is TGTGCCAGCAGTTTCCGGCCAGGGGGGGAGCTGTTTTTT. Protein: CASSFRPGGELFF.

This chain joins TRBV2 and TRBJ1-5; TRBD1 matches at 9 bases. J was trimmed by 0 bases and V by 7 bases; bases with no gene match: 4. CDR3 size: 15 residues. Looked up from germline, CDR1 is SNHLY and CDR2 is FYNNEI. The CDR3 DNA reads as TGTGCCAGCACCCCGGACAGGGGTAGCAATCAGCCCCAGCATTTT. Its translation: CASTPDRGSNQPQHF.

The chain carries TRBV9 and TRBJ2-7; the match to TRBD2 covers 11 bases. CDR1 SGDLS and CDR2 YYNGEE come from the germline V gene. The CDR3 consists of 14 residues. V lost 1 base, J lost 4 bases, and 1 base stayed unmatched. The CDR3 nucleotides read TGTGCCAGCAGCGTACTAGCGGGAGGTTACGAGCAGTACTTC. Translation: CASSVLAGGYEQYF. Drawing the rest from reference TRBV9 and TRBJ2-7, the complete variable domain is DSGVTQTPKHLITATGQRVTLRCSPRSGDLSVYWYQQSLDQGLQFLIQYYNGEERAKGNILERFSAQQFPDLHSELNLSSLELGDSALYFCASSVLAGGYEQYFGPGTRLTVT.

The chain couples TRBV28 to TRBJ1-2; D unresolved. From germline, CDR1 is MDHEN and CDR2 SYDVKM. Trimming cost V 6 bases and J 2 bases, with 25 bases left between them. CDR3 size: 18 residues. The CDR3 DNA sequence: TGTGCCAGCAGCCCACCCACATTGATACCCCGGCGGAACTATGGCTACACCTTC. Residues: CASSPPTLIPRRNYGYTF.

The V gene is TRBV27, the J gene TRBJ1-1, with D maybe TRBD1 (6 bases). Deletions cut 7 bases from V and 5 bases from J, with 17 bases between. Germline lookup yields CDR1 MNHEY and CDR2 SMNVEV (reference sequence). The CDR3 loop spans 14 amino acids. In DNA form, the CDR3 reads TGTGCCAGCACTGGGGGGGGGCGGCGGACTGAAGCTTTCTTT. Its protein product is CASTGGGRRTEAFF.

The rearrangement uses TRBV10-3 and TRBJ2-7, with 8 nucleotides matching TRBD2. The CDR3 has 15 amino acids. Trimming took 6 bases from V and 0 from J; bases not matched to a gene: 7. Per the germline V gene, CDR1 is ENHRY and CDR2 is SYGVKD. The CDR3, as DNA: TGTGCCATCAGCTCTAGCGGGCTGAGCTCCTACGAGCAGTACTTC. Amino acids: CAISSSGLSSYEQYF.

CDR3 residues: CASSQALVGELFF. The CDR3 nucleotides are TGTGCCAGCAGCCAAGCCCTAGTCGGGGAGCTGTTTTTT. The rearrangement joins TRBV3-1 (or the pseudogene TRBV3-2) to TRBJ2-2; D is uncertain. The CDR3 contains 13 residues. The germline gives CDR1 LGHDT, CDR2 YNNKEL (reference sequence). V was clipped by 1 base and J by 7 bases, with 7 bases between them.

The chain links TRBV19 to TRBJ2-2; 7 bases match TRBD1. Germline V CDR1 and CDR2: LNHDA, SQIVND (reference sequence). Trimming at V came to 8 bases and at J to 3 bases, leaving 18 bases not matched to a gene. The CDR3 contains 18 residues. The CDR3 nucleotides read TGTGCCAGTTTACTAAAGAAGGGTCACAGGGGATACACCGGGGAGCTGTTTTTT. Its protein product is CASLLKKGHRGYTGELFF.

CDR3 nucleotides: TGTGCCAGCAGCTTACGACTTAGGTTGCGGGGGGGATGGGTAAAACTGTTTTTT. Translation gives CASSLRLRLRGGWVKLFF. The J gene is TRBJ1-4, the V gene TRBV7-6; possibly TRBD1 for D (5 bases). The V gene lost 2 bases and the J gene lost 10 bases, with 26 bases spanning the gap. In germline, CDR1 is SGHVS, CDR2 FNYEAQ. The CDR3 runs to 18 residues. Filled out from reference TRBV7-6 and TRBJ1-4, the complete variable domain reads GAGVSQSPRYKVTKRGQDVALRCDPISGHVSLYWYRQALGQGPEFLTYFNYEAQQDKSGLPNDRFSAERPEGSISTLTIQRTEQRDSAMYRCASSLRLRLRGGWVKLFFGSGTQLSVL.

In this sample, this clone turned up once. The chain carries TRBV2 and TRBJ1-3, with D maybe TRBD1 (5 bases). Germline CDR1 SNHLY, CDR2 FYNNEI. Trimming took 3 bases from V and 10 from J, leaving 13 bases between them. This CDR3 has 13 residues. The CDR3 protein is CASSDGTGGTIYF. The DNA for the CDR3 is TGTGCCAGCAGTGACGGGACGGGAGGGACCATATATTTT. The full variable domain, with the rest looked up from reference TRBV2 and TRBJ1-3, is EPEVTQTPSHQVTQMGQEVILRCVPISNHLYFYWYRQILGQKVEFLVSFYNNEISEKSEIFDDQFSVERPDGSNFTLKIRSTKLEDSAMYFCASSDGTGGTIYFGEGSWLTVV.

This clone was detected once. One junction end does not reproduce the germline sequence, and a read error may be involved. CDR3 nucleotides: TGTGCTAGCAGCTTAGCCGTCCTGGGGGCCGGGGAGCTGTTTTTT. Translating it yields CASSLAVLGAGELFF. J is TRBJ2-2 and V is TRBV7-7; D is tentatively TRBD1 or TRBD2 (5 bases each). The CDR3 runs 15 residues. Looked up from germline, CDR1 is SSHAT and CDR2 is FNYEAQ (reference sequence).

This rearrangement joins TRBV27 to TRBJ2-5; 14 bases line up with TRBD2. The V gene's germline CDR1 is MNHEY and CDR2 SMNVEV (reference sequence). CDR3 length: 16 residues. The J segment lost 0 bases and the V segment lost 5 bases, leaving 2 bases of the junction unmatched. The CDR3 region has the DNA TGTGCCAGCAGTAGGGGACTAGCGGGAGACCAAGAGACCCAGTACTTC. Its translation: CASSRGLAGDQETQYF.

The chain employs TRBV28 and TRBJ2-7; TRBD1 might be the D (6 bases). V was trimmed by 5 bases and J by 5 bases, leaving 22 bases between them. Per germline, CDR1 MDHEN and CDR2 SYDVKM. The CDR3 consists of 16 residues. The CDR3 coding sequence is TGTGCCAGCAGTCGCCGCCCGGACAGAGGGCAAAACGAGCAGTACTTC. This sequence encodes CASSRRPDRGQNEQYF.

The rearrangement joins TRBV28 to TRBJ1-1, with D tentatively TRBD1 (5 bases). Trimming left V 7 bases short and J 1 base short, with 16 bases between. Germline V gene data show CDR1 as MDHEN and CDR2 as SYDVKM. The CDR3 consists of 15 residues. The CDR3 bases are TGTGCCAGCATCAATGGGGGGAAATCGAACACTGAAGCTTTCTTT. It specifies CASINGGKSNTEAFF.

The V and J genes are TRBV27 and TRBJ1-5; D not resolved. Germline CDR1 and CDR2: MNHEY and SMNVEV (reference sequence). CDR3 length: 13 amino acids. Trimming pared 3 bases from V and 6 bases from J, leaving 9 bases between. CDR3 coding DNA: TGTGCCAGCAGTTTCTTGGGCAGTCAGCCCCAGCATTTT. This gives the protein CASSFLGSQPQHF.

The chain couples TRBV7-2 to TRBJ1-1; unclear D gene. V was trimmed by 4 bases and J by 1 base, leaving 13 bases between them. The CDR3 totals 15 residues. The germline gives CDR1 SGHTA, CDR2 FQGNSA. CDR3: CASSYPEKGNTEAFF. In DNA form, the CDR3 reads TGTGCCAGCAGCTACCCCGAGAAGGGGAACACTGAAGCTTTCTTT.

The chain employs TRBV28 and TRBJ1-6; 7 bases align to TRBD1. V was clipped by 3 bases and J by 8 bases; unmatched bases: 4. Germline V CDR1 and CDR2: MDHEN, SYDVKM. This CDR3 has 14 residues. The CDR3 is CASSFGQVYSPLHF. The CDR3 coding sequence is TGTGCCAGCAGTTTCGGACAGGTGTATTCACCCCTCCACTTT. Looking up the rest from reference TRBV28 and TRBJ1-6 gives the full variable domain: DVKVTQSSRYLVKRTGEKVFLECVQDMDHENMFWYRQDPGLGLRLIYFSYDVKMKEKGDIPEGYSVSREKKERFSLILESASTNQTSMYLCASSFGQVYSPLHFGNGTRLTVT.

The rearrangement joins TRBV28 to TRBJ1-6, with TRBD1 identical over 7 bases. V lost 8 bases and J lost 9; bases outside the gene matches: 16. This CDR3 spans 16 amino acids. Germline CDR1 reads MDHEN; CDR2 reads SYDVKM. The CDR3, as DNA: TGTGCCAGCTTCTCAGGGGGTCCGCTCGGGGTTTCACCCCTCCACTTT. Residues: CASFSGGPLGVSPLHF.

This sequence joins TRBV11-2 and TRBJ2-3; 9 nucleotides match TRBD2. Trimming at V came to 8 bases and at J to 1 base, leaving 10 bases not matched to a gene. Germline V gene data show CDR1 as SGHAT and CDR2 as FQNNGV. This CDR3 contains 16 residues. The CDR3 spells CASGGVAGVGTDTQYF. The CDR3 DNA follows: TGTGCCAGCGGCGGAGTAGCGGGAGTTGGCACAGATACGCAGTATTTT.

This rearrangement joins TRBV11-1 to TRBJ2-7; 8 bases map to TRBD2. This CDR3 region has 16 residues. V shed 4 bases, J shed 2 bases, and the junction held 10 bases outside the gene matches. The germline gives CDR1 SGHAT, CDR2 FQDESV (reference sequence). Written as DNA, the CDR3 is TGTGCCAGCAGCTCCCGACGAGGACTAGCTACCTACGAGCAGTACTTC. Translated: CASSSRRGLATYEQYF.

The chain recombines TRBV6-1 with TRBJ2-7, with D possibly TRBD2 on 6 matching bases. The V gene's germline CDR1 is MNHNS and CDR2 SASEGT. V lost 1 base to trimming and J lost 3 bases, with 7 bases between them. The CDR3 sequence is 13 residues long. CDR3 region: CASSEGGVYEQYF. DNA of the CDR3: TGTGCCAGCAGTGAAGGCGGGGTCTACGAGCAGTACTTC.

The J gene is TRBJ1-6, the V gene TRBV28; D is undetermined. V was trimmed by 6 bases and J by 13 bases, leaving 13 bases between them. Germline CDR1 and CDR2: MDHEN and SYDVKM. The CDR3 runs 12 residues. The DNA of the CDR3 is TGTGCCAGCAGGCCCCAAGGTAGTCCCCTCCACTTT. Protein product: CASRPQGSPLHF.

The chain joins TRBV10-3 to TRBJ2-1; 8 nucleotides line up with TRBD1. The CDR3 extends over 14 amino acids. V dropped 9 bases and J dropped 5; count of bases not matched to a gene: 9. The V gene's germline CDR1 is ENHRY and CDR2 SYGVKD. CDR3 sequence: CAIQDRAKNNEQFF. In nucleotides, the CDR3 is TGTGCCATACAGGACAGGGCTAAGAACAATGAGCAGTTCTTC.

This clone was counted only a few times. The rearrangement uses TRBV20-1 and TRBJ2-5; D is unclear. The germline V gene encodes CDR1 DFQATT and CDR2 SNEGSKA (reference sequence). The CDR3 has 14 residues. Trimming removed 3 bases from V and 1 base from J, with 12 bases in between. The CDR3 DNA sequence: TGCAGTGCTAGTATAATAGCTTCCCAAGAGACCCAGTACTTC. Amino acids: CSASIIASQETQYF.

This clone appeared a single time. This chain links TRBV30 with TRBJ1-2; 12 bases are shared with TRBD1. The V gene end was trimmed by 4 bases and the J gene end by 7 bases; junction bases not matched to a gene: 10. CDR1 GTSNPN and CDR2 SVGIG come from the germline V gene (reference sequence). The CDR3 extends over 15 amino acids. For the CDR3, the DNA is TGTGCCTGGACTCCCCGTGGGACAGGGGGCAGTGGCTACACCTTC. This gives the protein CAWTPRGTGGSGYTF.